The T cell receptor (beta chain) under discussion was sequenced for a study of blood T cell repertoires in COVID-19. Study-level information: Sites across the United States, Italy and Spain contributed samples from acute and convalescent COVID-19. The analysed material was cDNA or gDNA that came from T cells, B-cell-depleted T cells, or PBMCs.

Authors' methods: From reference gene primer amplification, estimates of nucleated cell counts were derived. TCRdb's copy holds only in-frame clones and misses some; the assay was immunoSEQ multiplex PCR. The V and J calls and clone size come from that table; D and trimming were worked out from the DNA. The sample gives about 130,000 clones, 75% to 90% of which show up once; about 3.3% is in the top ten. This CDR3 has 14 amino acids. CDR1 MDHEN and CDR2 SYDVKM come from the germline V gene. The germline V and J ends were trimmed by 6 bases and 4 bases, with 13 bases remaining between them. Seattle's enrolled individuals joined amid active infection and were then monitored longitudinally.

The chain employs TRBV28 and TRBJ1-5; D is undetermined. The receptor was isolated from a woman at least 80 years old with COVID-19, enrolled during active disease. The sequencing input was peripheral blood. CDR3 region: CASRVAMTNQPQHF. In nucleotides, the CDR3 is TGTGCCAGCAGGGTGGCCATGACTAATCAGCCCCAGCATTTT.